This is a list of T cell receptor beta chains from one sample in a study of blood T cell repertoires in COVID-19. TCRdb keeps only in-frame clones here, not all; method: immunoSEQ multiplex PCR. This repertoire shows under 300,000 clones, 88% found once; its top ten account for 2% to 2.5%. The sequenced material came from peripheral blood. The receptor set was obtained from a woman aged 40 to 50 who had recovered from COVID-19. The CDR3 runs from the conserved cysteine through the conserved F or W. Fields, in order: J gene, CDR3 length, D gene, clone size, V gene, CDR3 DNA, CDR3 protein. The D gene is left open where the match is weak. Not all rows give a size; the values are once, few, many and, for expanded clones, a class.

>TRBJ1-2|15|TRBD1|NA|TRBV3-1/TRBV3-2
TGTGCCAGCAGCTCACCCACAGGGGGCCACTATGGCTACACCTTC
CASSSPTGGHYGYTF
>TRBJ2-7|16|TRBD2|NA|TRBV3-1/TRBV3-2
TGTGCCAGCAGCCCACTAGCGGGGGCCCGCTCCTACGAGCAGTACTTC
CASSPLAGARSYEQYF
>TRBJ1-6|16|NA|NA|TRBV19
TGTGCCAGTAGTATCTCGGCAGGGGCCTATAATTCACCCCTCCACTTT
CASSISAGAYNSPLHF
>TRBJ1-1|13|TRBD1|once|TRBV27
TGTGCCAGCAGTTGGGGACAGAGGACTGAAGCTTTCTTT
CASSWGQRTEAFF
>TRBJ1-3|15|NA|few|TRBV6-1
TGTGCCAGCAGTGATTTACAGGGTCGGAGAAACACCATATATTTT
CASSDLQGRRNTIYF
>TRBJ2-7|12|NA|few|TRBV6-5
TGTGCCAGCAGTACGCGGGTAGGCGAGCAGTACTTC
CASSTRVGEQYF
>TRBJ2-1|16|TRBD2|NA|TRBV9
TGTGCCAGCAGCGTAGCCCGGGGGGGCTCCTACAATGAGCAGTTCTTC
CASSVARGGSYNEQFF
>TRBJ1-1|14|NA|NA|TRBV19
TGTGCCAGTAGTATATATCCCGGGAACACTGAAGCTTTCTTT
CASSIYPGNTEAFF
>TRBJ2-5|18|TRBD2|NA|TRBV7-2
TGTGCCAGCAGCCCGAACCCGGGACTAGCGGGGGGGCAAGAGACCCAGTACTTC
CASSPNPGLAGGQETQYF
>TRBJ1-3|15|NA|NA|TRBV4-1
TGCGCCAGCAGCCAATCTACAGTCTCTGGAAACACCATATATTTT
CASSQSTVSGNTIYF
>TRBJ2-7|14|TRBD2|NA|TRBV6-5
TGTGCCAGCAGACCCACTAGCGGGAACCACGAGCAGTACTTC
CASRPTSGNHEQYF
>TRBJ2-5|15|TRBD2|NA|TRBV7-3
TGTGCCGCCCGGCCCGGACTAGCCTTTGGGGAGACCCAGTACTTC
CAARPGLAFGETQYF
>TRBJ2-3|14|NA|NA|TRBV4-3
TGCGCCAGCAGCCAAGACAGACACACAGATACGCAGTATTTT
CASSQDRHTDTQYF
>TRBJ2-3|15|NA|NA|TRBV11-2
TGTGCCAGCAGCTCGGGACAATACCACACAGATACGCAGTATTTT
CASSSGQYHTDTQYF
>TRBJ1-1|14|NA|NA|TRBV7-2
TGTGCCAGCAGCTTATTCGCTGGGGGGACTGAAGCTTTCTTT
CASSLFAGGTEAFF
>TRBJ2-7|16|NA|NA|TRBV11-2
TGTGCCAGCAGCCCTCGATTAGCGAGAGGACTCTACGAGCAGTACTTC
CASSPRLARGLYEQYF
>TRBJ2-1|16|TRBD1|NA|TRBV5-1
TGCGCCAGCAGCCCCGGGGACAGGAGCTCCTACAATGAGCAGTTCTTC
CASSPGDRSSYNEQFF
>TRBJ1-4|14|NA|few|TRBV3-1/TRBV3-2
TGTGCCAGCAGCCGTTCGGGAGCTAATGAAAAACTGTTTTTT
CASSRSGANEKLFF
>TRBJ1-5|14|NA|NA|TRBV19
TGTGCCAGTAGTTTCGACACGGTAGATCGGCCCCAGCATTTT
CASSFDTVDRPQHF
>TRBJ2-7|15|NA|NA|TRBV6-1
TGTGCCAGCAGTGAATACGGGGGTGGGATTAGGGGGCAGTACTTC
CASSEYGGGIRGQYF
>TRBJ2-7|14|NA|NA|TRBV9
TGTGCCAGCAGCGTTGACAGTACGCCCTACGAGCAGTACTTC
CASSVDSTPYEQYF
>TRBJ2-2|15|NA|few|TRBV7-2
TGTGCCAGCAGCTTACACTTTCGGGAGACCGGGGAGCTGTTTTTT
CASSLHFRETGELFF
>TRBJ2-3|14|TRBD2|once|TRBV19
TGTGCCAGTAGAGCTAGCGGAAATGCAGATACGCAGTATTTT
CASRASGNADTQYF
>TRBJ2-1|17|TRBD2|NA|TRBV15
TGTGCCACCAGCAGAGATAGAGCTAGCGGGGCTTACAATGAGCAGTTCTTC
CATSRDRASGAYNEQFF
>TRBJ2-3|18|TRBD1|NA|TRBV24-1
TGTGCCACCAGTGATCCCCCCGGACAGGGAGGTAGCACAGATACGCAGTATTTT
CATSDPPGQGGSTDTQYF
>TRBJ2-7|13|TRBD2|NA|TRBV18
TGTGCCAGCTCACTCGGACTAGCCTACGAGCAGTACTTC
CASSLGLAYEQYF
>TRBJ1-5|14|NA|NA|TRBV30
TGTGCCTGGAGTGTGGGGCGGGGTTGGCAGCCCCAGCATTTT
CAWSVGRGWQPQHF
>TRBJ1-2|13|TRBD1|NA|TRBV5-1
TGCGCCAGCAGCTCCGGGACAGAGTATGGCTACACCTTC
CASSSGTEYGYTF
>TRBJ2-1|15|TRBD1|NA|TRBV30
TGTGCCTGGAGGAGTGGGACAGGGGGGGCGAATGAGCAGTTCTTC
CAWRSGTGGANEQFF
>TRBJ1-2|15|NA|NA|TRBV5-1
TGCGCCAGCAGCGTCGACTCTTCGAGGCAGAATGGCTACACCTTC
CASSVDSSRQNGYTF
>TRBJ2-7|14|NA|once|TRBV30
TGTGCCTGGAGTGTACCAACTAGCTCCTACGAGCAGTACTTC
CAWSVPTSSYEQYF
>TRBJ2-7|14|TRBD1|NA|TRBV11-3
TGTGCCAGCAGCACGCGACAGGGAGCCTACGAGCAGTACTTC
CASSTRQGAYEQYF
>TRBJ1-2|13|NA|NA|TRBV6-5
TGTGCCAGCAGTTCATCGGGTGACTATGGCTACACCTTC
CASSSSGDYGYTF
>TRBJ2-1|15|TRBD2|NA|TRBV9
TGTGCCAGCAGCGTACGACTAGCGGATTACAATGAGCAGTTCTTC
CASSVRLADYNEQFF
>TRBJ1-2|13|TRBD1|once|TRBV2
TGTGCCAGCAGCGTAGGGGGCAACTATGGCTACACCTTC
CASSVGGNYGYTF
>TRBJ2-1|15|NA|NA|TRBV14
TGTGCCAGCAGCCCCCAGCGGCATCACTACAATGAGCAGTTCTTC
CASSPQRHHYNEQFF
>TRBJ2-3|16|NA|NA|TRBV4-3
TGCGCCAGCAGCCGAGGGGGAGCGTCCACGGCGGATACGCAGTATTTT
CASSRGGASTADTQYF
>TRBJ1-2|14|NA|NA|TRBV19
TGTGCCAGTAGTATGGACAAGTATTACTATGGCTACACCTTC
CASSMDKYYYGYTF
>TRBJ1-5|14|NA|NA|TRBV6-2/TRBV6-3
TGTGCCAGCAGTTACGGGGGGGCGGGTCAGCCCCAGCATTTT
CASSYGGAGQPQHF
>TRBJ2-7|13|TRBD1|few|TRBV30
TGTGCCTGGACCCAGGACAGGGCCTACGAGCAGTACTTC
CAWTQDRAYEQYF
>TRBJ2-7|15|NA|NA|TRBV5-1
TGCGCCAGCAGCTTGGATGCAGGCGTACGCTACGAGCAGTACTTC
CASSLDAGVRYEQYF
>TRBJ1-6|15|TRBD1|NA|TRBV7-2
TGTGCCAGCAGCCTCGACAGGGTAGGGGGTTCACCCCTCCACTTT
CASSLDRVGGSPLHF
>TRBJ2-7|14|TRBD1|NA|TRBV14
TGTGCCAGCAGCCTGACCCGGGACAGGGGTGAGCAGTACTTC
CASSLTRDRGEQYF
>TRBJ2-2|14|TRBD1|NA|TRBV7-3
TGTGCCAGCACCTCGGACAGGGCCACCGGGGAGCTGTTTTTT
CASTSDRATGELFF
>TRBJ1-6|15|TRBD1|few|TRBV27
TGTGCCAGCAGTCCTCTCGGACAGGGGAATTCACCCCTCCACTTT
CASSPLGQGNSPLHF
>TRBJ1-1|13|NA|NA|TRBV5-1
TGCGCCAGCAGCCCCGGGGTGGCCACTGAAGCTTTCTTT
CASSPGVATEAFF
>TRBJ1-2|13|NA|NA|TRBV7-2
TGTGCCAGCAGCGCCCGCCAGGGGTATGGCTACACCTTC
CASSARQGYGYTF
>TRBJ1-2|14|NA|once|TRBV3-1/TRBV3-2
TGTGCCAGCAGCCGTGACAGGCTCCACTATGGCTACACCTTC
CASSRDRLHYGYTF